This TCR beta chain stems from a study of graft-versus-host responses after intestinal transplantation. Study information: All recipients were given anti-thymocyte globulin induction, and tacrolimus and steroids were then administered for around three years.

General study points: Detection of GvH clones occurred in recipient marrow, and some had their first appearance in ileum or blood.

Profiling relied on immunoSEQ multiplex PCR, and the TCRdb table lists in-frame clones only, not all of them. The sample lists over 100,000 clones, 80% to 95% occurring once. With regard to this clone: Its antigen is currently unknown.

Trimming left V 3 bases short and J 0 bases short, with 5 bases between. The CDR3 is made up of 13 amino acids. Germline V gene sequence: CDR1 KGHSH, CDR2 LQKENI. The sample consisted of unstimulated CD4+ T cells sorted from spleen or lymph node cells, taken before intestinal transplant. The receptor comes from a human donor who received an intestinal transplant. This chain links TRBV18 with TRBJ1-1; D is unresolved. CDR3 in amino acids: CASSPPMNTEAFF. The CDR3 DNA sequence: TGTGCCAGCTCACCCCCCATGAACACTGAAGCTTTCTTT.